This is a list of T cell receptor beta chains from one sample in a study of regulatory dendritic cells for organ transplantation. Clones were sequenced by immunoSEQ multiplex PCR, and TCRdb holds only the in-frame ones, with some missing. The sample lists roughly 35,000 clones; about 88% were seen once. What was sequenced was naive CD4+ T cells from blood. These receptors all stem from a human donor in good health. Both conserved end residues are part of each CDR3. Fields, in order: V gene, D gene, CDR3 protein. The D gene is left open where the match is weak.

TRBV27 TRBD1 CASSPGQGRGANVLTF
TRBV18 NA CASSGYTMNTEAFF
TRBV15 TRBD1 CATSRDRAQETQYF
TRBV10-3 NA CAISVGDTQYF
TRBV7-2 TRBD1 CASSIDTGGVTEAFF
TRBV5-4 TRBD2 CASSDMAGGTDTQYF
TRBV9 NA CASSPGNYNSPLHF
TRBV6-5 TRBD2 CASTRGTRVPETQYF
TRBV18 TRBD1 CASSPRTGDYGYTF
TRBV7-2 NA CASKNGPVVDEQYF
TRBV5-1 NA CASSSGTASNTIYF
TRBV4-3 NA CASSQRSVANTGELFF
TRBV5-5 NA CASSLGGGQPQHF
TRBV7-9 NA CASSPALPVRGVETQYF
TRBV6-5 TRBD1 CASSYSNRGQQEQYF
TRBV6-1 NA CASSVDRTTDTQYF
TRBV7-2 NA CASSSQLGSETQYF
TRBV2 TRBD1 CASSRQGYEQYF
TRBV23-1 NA CASSQPEETASYEQYF
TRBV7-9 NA CASSLNTYEQYF
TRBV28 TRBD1 CASGYLQGISETQYF
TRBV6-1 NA CASRREETQYF
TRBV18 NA CASSLVGGRIEKLFF
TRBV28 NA CASRSGSTNTGELFF
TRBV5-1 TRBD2 CASSLATSGIGETQYF
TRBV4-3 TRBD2 CASSQVTSGHYEQYF
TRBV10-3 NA CAISDELYTDTQYF
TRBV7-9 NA CASGGEDYGYTF
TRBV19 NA CASRLGWEDLPSQPQHF
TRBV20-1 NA CSASRLETQYF
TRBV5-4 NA CASSPRAGETQYF
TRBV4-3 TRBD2 CASSQEGTSVETQYF
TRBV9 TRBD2 CASSPWELAGVAVGELFF
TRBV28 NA CASGRTGPYGYTF
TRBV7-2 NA CASSQSRQGGIHEQYF
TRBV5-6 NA CASSWGGQSTF
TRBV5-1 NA CASSFEGWGTGELFF
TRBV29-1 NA CSVRTTGIIYTF
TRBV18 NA CASSPPDRYEQYF
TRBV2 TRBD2 CASILQRSGLGADTQYF
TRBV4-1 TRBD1 CASSPGQGGYSPLHF
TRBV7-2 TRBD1 CASSPSRGPGNTEAFF
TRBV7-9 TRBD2 CASSPLSSGGKMETQYF
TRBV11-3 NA CASSSRWDTQYF
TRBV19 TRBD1 CASSIPDRVKGQPQHF
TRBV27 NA CASRSLRVSPQPQHF
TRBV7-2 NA CASSFQRTNTGELFF
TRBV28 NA CASSKAGILEDYGYTF
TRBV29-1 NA CSVPGSYEQYF
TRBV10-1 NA CASSGTGFEQYF
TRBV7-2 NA CASSLGQANEKLFF
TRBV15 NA CATSSPGGATNEKLFF
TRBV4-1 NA CASSPPDTGELFF
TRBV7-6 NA CASSHKVARGSYEQYF
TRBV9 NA CASSVEWGQSPLHF